These 13 T cell receptor beta chains share one sample of origin, sequenced in a study of Ad26.COV2.S vaccination and SARS-CoV-2 variants. The treatment is: around 19 received Ad26.COV2.S at low or high dose, single or two shots; several received placebo; per-sample allocation not given. Sampling occurred on day 63 after the first vaccine or placebo injection. The data were produced by immunoSEQ multiplex PCR, yet TCRdb's version contains in-frame clones alone and is incomplete. The sample lists approximately 420,000 clones; 88% were seen once. Sequencing used peripheral blood, obtained in a trial of Ad26.COV2.S vaccine versus placebo. These receptors were taken from a person aged 18-60 years who received the Ad26.COV2.S COVID-19 vaccine or a placebo.

The chain couples TRBV19 to TRBJ1-5; D may be TRBD1 (5 bases). Trimming removed 6 bases at V and 4 bases at J, with 16 bases between. Looked up from germline, CDR1 is LNHDA and CDR2 is SQIVND (reference sequence). This CDR3 comprises 15 residues. The CDR3 bases are TGTGCCAGTAGCCCCAGGCAGGGTCGTAATCAGCCCCAGCATTTT. It yields the protein CASSPRQGRNQPQHF.

The chain recombines TRBV4-1 with TRBJ2-5; D might be TRBD1 (6 bases). V was cut by 8 bases and J by 1 base, with 23 bases left in between. The germline V gene encodes CDR1 MGHRA and CDR2 YSYEKL. The length of the CDR3 is 17 residues. DNA of the CDR3: TGCGCCAGCGCCGACCCCCACAGGGCTCGGAGCCAAGAGACCCAGTACTTC. Translation: CASADPHRARSQETQYF.

The count of this clone is one. DNA of the CDR3: TGTGCCAGCAGCCAGCCGGAACAGGACAACACTGAAGCTTTCTTT. Translation: CASSQPEQDNTEAFF. This sequence joins TRBV3-1 (or the pseudogene TRBV3-2) and TRBJ1-1; weak D call: TRBD1 (5 bases). CDR1 and CDR2 from the germline V gene are LGHDT and YNNKEL (reference sequence). V was pared by 3 bases and J by 2 bases, with 13 bases between. The CDR3 is 15 residues long.

The rearrangement uses TRBV2 and TRBJ1-1, with D uncertain. Germline-derived CDR1 and CDR2 are SNHLY and FYNNEI. Trimming took off 4 bases at V and 1 base at J, with 7 bases between the two ends. This CDR3 has 13 residues. The CDR3 here is CASSVGGNTEAFF. CDR3 nucleotide sequence: TGTGCCAGCAGTGTCGGAGGGAACACTGAAGCTTTCTTT.

The chain is built from TRBV19 and TRBJ2-3, with TRBD1 as a possible D gene (6 bases). V lost 4 bases and J lost 3, with 8 bases in between. CDR1 and CDR2 (germline): LNHDA, SQIVND (reference sequence). CDR3 length: 13 amino acids. CDR3 region: CASSTGQTDTQYF. In nucleotides, the CDR3 is TGTGCCAGTAGTACAGGACAGACAGATACGCAGTATTTT.

The V and J genes are TRBV5-5 and TRBJ2-2, with 7 positions matching TRBD2. The V segment lost 4 bases and the J segment 3 bases; nucleotides outside the gene matches: 9. CDR3 length equals 16 residues. CDR1 is SGHKS, CDR2 YYEKEE, per germline (reference sequence). The CDR3 is CASSLMGGGYTGELFF. CDR3 nucleotide sequence: TGTGCCAGCAGCCTGATGGGCGGGGGTTACACCGGGGAGCTGTTTTTT. Based on the CDR3 plus reference TRBV5-5 and TRBJ2-2, the full variable domain is DAGVTQSPTHLIKTRGQQVTLRCSPISGHKSVSWYQQVLGQGPQFIFQYYEKEERGRGNFPDRFSARQFPNYSSELNVNALLLGDSALYLCASSLMGGGYTGELFFGEGSRLTVL.

This clone was observed once. The genes are TRBV5-4 and TRBJ2-1; 7 bases match TRBD2. There are 17 residues in the CDR3. V gave up 3 bases and J gave up 4 bases; unmatched junction bases: 13. The germline CDR1 and CDR2 sequences are SGHNT and YYREEE (reference sequence). CDR3 sequence reads: CASSSHNWAGDYNEQFF. In nucleotides, the CDR3 is TGTGCCAGCAGCTCGCACAATTGGGCGGGGGATTACAATGAGCAGTTCTTC.

This chain links TRBV2 with TRBJ1-2; possible D gene TRBD1, 6 bases. V was shortened by 6 bases and J by 3 bases, with 11 bases between the two germline ends. Germline CDR1 SNHLY, CDR2 FYNNEI. CDR3 size: 13 residues. CDR3 coding DNA: TGTGCCAGCAGGGCAGGGGTTGACTATGGCTACACCTTC. Protein product: CASRAGVDYGYTF.

Only one count was recorded for this clone. The chain couples TRBV6-5 to TRBJ1-1, with 7 bases lining up with TRBD1. V gave up 6 bases and J gave up 2 bases; unmatched junction bases: 9. CDR1 is MNHEY and CDR2 is SVGAGI in the germline V gene. This CDR3 has 15 amino acids. This CDR3 reads CASSDRVSLNTEAFF. The CDR3 nucleotides are TGTGCCAGCAGCGACAGGGTGTCCCTAAACACTGAAGCTTTCTTT.

The chain employs TRBV5-4 and TRBJ2-5, with TRBD2 as a possible D gene (6 bases). Trimming took 0 bases from V and 4 from J, leaving 16 bases between them. Germline V lookup: CDR1 SGHNT, CDR2 YYREEE (reference sequence). The CDR3 is made up of 16 amino acids. The CDR3 reads CASSLVRGAGSETQYF. CDR3 nucleotides: TGTGCCAGCAGCTTGGTCCGCGGGGCGGGTTCAGAGACCCAGTACTTC.

The CDR3 DNA reads as TGTGCCAGCAGCGTGTTAGTTTGGGGGGAAGACACCGGGGAGCTGTTTTTT. Protein sequence: CASSVLVWGEDTGELFF. The chain links TRBV9 to TRBJ2-2, with D possibly matching TRBD2 (6 bases). The CDR3 covers 17 residues. Trimming stripped 2 bases from V and 3 bases from J, with 17 bases between. Germline V CDR1 and CDR2: SGDLS, YYNGEE.

This chain uses TRBV19 with TRBJ1-1; D gene unclear. Germline loops: CDR1 LNHDA, CDR2 SQIVND (reference sequence). This CDR3 comprises 13 residues. V dropped 3 bases and J dropped 1 base, with 6 bases sitting between them. The CDR3 spells CASSIYRNTEAFF. The CDR3 DNA is TGTGCCAGTAGTATCTACCGGAACACTGAAGCTTTCTTT. Full variable domain (outside the CDR3, taken from reference TRBV19 and TRBJ1-1): DGGITQSPKYLFRKEGQNVTLSCEQNLNHDAMYWYRQDPGQGLRLIYYSQIVNDFQKGDIAEGYSVSREKKESFPLTVTSAQKNPTAFYLCASSIYRNTEAFFGQGTRLTVV.

This chain links TRBV27 with TRBJ2-1, with 11 bases fitting TRBD2. With V trimmed by 3 bases and J by 5 bases, 3 bases remained unmatched. Per the germline V gene, CDR1 is MNHEY and CDR2 is SMNVEV (reference sequence). The CDR3 covers 15 residues. The CDR3 DNA reads TGTGCCAGCAGTTTTCTAGCGGGGGGAGACAATGAGCAGTTCTTC. It specifies CASSFLAGGDNEQFF.